Below are 24 T cell receptor beta chains sequenced from a single sample in a study of memory B cells and T cells in multiple sclerosis. Repertoires were generated with immunoSEQ multiplex PCR, while TCRdb's copy carries only in-frame clones and drops some. Of some 7,000 clones in the sample, roughly three fifths were seen once. The sample comprised memory (CD45RO+) CD8+ T cells from blood. The receptor set was obtained from a human donor with multiple sclerosis.

In the case of this clone: The same CDR3 arises from other DNA sequences in this sample as well. The genes are TRBV5-1 and TRBJ2-7; 9 nucleotides agree with TRBD1. Trimming cost V 4 bases and J 5 bases; bases outside gene matches: 10. Germline values: CDR1 SGHRS, CDR2 YFSETQ. The CDR3 covers 15 residues. The CDR3: CASSPTGGNTNEQYF. In nucleotides, the CDR3 is TGCGCCAGCAGCCCGACAGGGGGAAATACGAACGAGCAGTACTTC. Using reference TRBV5-1 and TRBJ2-7 for the parts outside the CDR3, the full variable domain is KAGVTQTPRYLIKTRGQQVTLSCSPISGHRSVSWYQQTPGQGLQFLFEYFSETQRNKGNFPGRFSGRQFSNSRSEMNVSTLELGDSALYLCASSPTGGNTNEQYFGPGTRLTVT.

The V call is TRBV10-3, the J call TRBJ1-1; D call uncertain. Trimming stripped 3 bases from V and 0 bases from J, with 11 bases between. Germline V gives CDR1 ENHRY, CDR2 SYGVKD. The CDR3 is 15 residues long. The CDR3 DNA is TGTGCCATCAGTGAAGGTGGCGGCCTGAACACTGAAGCTTTCTTT. Protein product: CAISEGGGLNTEAFF.

The chain employs TRBV27 and TRBJ2-2; no clear D. V shed 4 bases and J shed 6 bases, with 12 bases lying between them. Germline V lookup: CDR1 MNHEY, CDR2 SMNVEV (reference sequence). This CDR3 has 14 residues. CDR3: CASSSNSLAGELFF. The CDR3 DNA reads TGTGCCAGCAGTTCCAACTCCTTAGCCGGGGAGCTGTTTTTT.

The V gene is TRBV5-1, the J gene TRBJ2-7; 9 bases agree with TRBD1. The V gene end was trimmed by 1 base and the J gene end by 4 bases; junction bases not matched to a gene: 6. The CDR3 extends over 15 amino acids. From germline, CDR1 is SGHRS and CDR2 YFSETQ. The CDR3 spells CASSLTGGAAYEQYF. DNA for the CDR3: TGCGCCAGCAGCTTGACAGGGGGCGCCGCTTACGAGCAGTACTTC.

The chain is built from TRBV2 and TRBJ1-1; D is unresolved. Trimming took 0 bases from V and 0 from J, leaving 11 bases between them. Germline V gene sequence: CDR1 SNHLY, CDR2 FYNNEI. The CDR3 has 16 amino acids. CDR3: CASSEAPGYVNTEAFF. The CDR3 DNA is TGTGCCAGCAGTGAAGCGCCAGGATATGTGAACACTGAAGCTTTCTTT. Full variable domain (rest looked up from reference TRBV2 and TRBJ1-1): EPEVTQTPSHQVTQMGQEVILRCVPISNHLYFYWYRQILGQKVEFLVSFYNNEISEKSEIFDDQFSVERPDGSNFTLKIRSTKLEDSAMYFCASSEAPGYVNTEAFFGQGTRLTVV.

The chain carries TRBV7-6 and TRBJ2-2, with a possible D match to TRBD1 (6 bases). Germline CDR1 SGHVS, CDR2 FNYEAQ. The CDR3 totals 16 residues. The ends were cut back, 1 base at V and 6 bases at J, with 15 bases in the middle. CDR3 loop: CASSLVEAQGAGELFF. The CDR3 nucleotides are TGTGCCAGCAGCTTAGTAGAGGCACAGGGAGCCGGGGAGCTGTTTTTT.

The chain employs TRBV2 and TRBJ2-1, with D possibly matching TRBD1 (7 bases). The CDR3 spans 17 residues. With 4 bases removed from V and 0 bases from J, the gap between germline ends came to 16 bases. CDR1 and CDR2 from the germline V gene are SNHLY and FYNNEI. CDR3 residues: CASSAGGTVPSYNEQFF. CDR3 DNA sequence: TGTGCCAGCAGTGCCGGCGGGACAGTCCCCTCCTACAATGAGCAGTTCTTC.

This clone was seen a few times. The chain carries TRBV6-6 and TRBJ2-3, with D hard to call. This CDR3 region has 11 residues. V was shortened by 8 bases and J by 8 bases, with 11 bases between the two germline ends. Germline V CDR1 and CDR2: MNHNY, SVGAGI (reference sequence). The CDR3 DNA reads as TGTGCCAGCGACACGTCTGCTACGCAGTATTTT. Translated, it gives CASDTSATQYF.

The rearrangement joins TRBV5-6 to TRBJ2-1; 9 bases fit TRBD1. J gave up 7 bases and V 4 bases, and 9 bases lay outside the gene matches. Germline V lookup: CDR1 SGHDT, CDR2 YYEEEE. CDR3 length: 15 amino acids. CDR3 protein: CASSAGQGMRNEQFF. The CDR3 region has the DNA TGTGCCAGCAGCGCGGGACAGGGTATGAGAAATGAGCAGTTCTTC.

A few counts support this clone. The chain is built from TRBV28 and TRBJ2-7; D perhaps matches TRBD1 (6 bases). Trimming pared 7 bases from V and 5 bases from J, leaving 18 bases between. The CDR3 extends over 14 amino acids. Germline V gene lookup returns CDR1 MDHEN and CDR2 SYDVKM. CDR3 sequence (DNA): TGTGCCAGCAAAATAGGGGCAGGGGAAAACGAGCAGTACTTC. The encoded protein is CASKIGAGENEQYF.

The V gene is TRBV6-5, the J gene TRBJ1-2, with TRBD1 matching over 7 bases. The CDR3 contains 14 residues. V gave up 5 bases and J gave up 4 bases; unmatched junction bases: 7. CDR1 MNHEY and CDR2 SVGAGI come from the germline V gene. The CDR3 DNA sequence: TGTGCCAGCAGTGAGGCAGGGGGGAGCTATGGCTACACCTTC. Its protein is CASSEAGGSYGYTF.

The gene calls are TRBV11-2 and TRBJ2-1; D gene uncertain. CDR1 and CDR2 from the germline V gene are SGHAT and FQNNGV. The ends were cut back, 5 bases at V and 0 bases at J, with 8 bases in the middle. The CDR3 length is 14 residues. The CDR3 nucleotides read TGTGCCAGCAGCACCCTGAGCTCCTACAATGAGCAGTTCTTC. Its translation: CASSTLSSYNEQFF.

This chain connects TRBV2 to TRBJ1-5; tentative D call: TRBD1 (5 bases). This CDR3 spans 16 amino acids. Trimming removed 0 bases at V and 6 bases at J, with 15 bases between. Germline V lookup: CDR1 SNHLY, CDR2 FYNNEI. CDR3: CASSEALQGGSQPQHF. The CDR3 DNA follows: TGTGCCAGCAGTGAAGCATTGCAGGGAGGTAGTCAGCCCCAGCATTTT.

The gene calls are TRBV6-6 and TRBJ2-7; 11 bases map to TRBD1. This CDR3 spans 14 amino acids. Germline loops: CDR1 MNHNY, CDR2 SVGAGI (reference sequence). Trimming removed 3 bases from V and 6 bases from J; junction bases left unmatched: 4. The CDR3 is CASSYGQGAPEQYF. DNA of the CDR3: TGTGCCAGCAGTTATGGACAGGGGGCACCCGAGCAGTACTTC.

This clone was observed once. The genes are TRBV27 and TRBJ1-3; D may be TRBD1 (5 bases). The germline V gene encodes CDR1 MNHEY and CDR2 SMNVEV (reference sequence). The CDR3 has 15 residues. Trimming pared 3 bases from V and 0 bases from J, leaving 9 bases between. Written as DNA, the CDR3 is TGTGCCAGCAGTTTGACAGTTAACTCTGGAAACACCATATATTTT. Translating it yields CASSLTVNSGNTIYF.

The rearrangement uses TRBV23-1 and TRBJ2-7; maybe TRBD2 (7 bases). TRBV23-1 is an ORF, with its function uncertain. V lost 1 base to trimming and J lost 1 base, with 14 bases between them. The CDR3 contains 16 residues. This chain's CDR3 is CASSQFRGGRSYEQYF. The CDR3 DNA reads as TGCGCCAGCAGTCAATTCCGCGGGGGCCGATCCTACGAGCAGTACTTC.

Sample share makes this clone large (0.1 to 1%). The V call is TRBV10-3, the J call TRBJ2-7, with 10 bases fitting TRBD2. There are 16 residues in the CDR3. CDR1 is ENHRY, CDR2 SYGVKD, per germline. The J segment lost 1 base and the V segment lost 9 bases, leaving 12 bases of the junction unmatched. CDR3: CAIHQSGTSVSYEQYF. CDR3 coding DNA: TGTGCCATACACCAATCCGGGACTAGCGTTTCCTACGAGCAGTACTTC.

The V gene is TRBV18, the J gene TRBJ2-2; 7 positions match TRBD1. There are 15 residues in the CDR3. With 3 bases clipped from V and 6 bases from J, the junction kept 7 bases outside the gene matches. In germline, CDR1 is KGHSH, CDR2 LQKENI. The DNA for the CDR3 is TGTGCCAGCTCACCTCTCGACAGGGTGGCCGGGGAGCTGTTTTTT. Protein product: CASSPLDRVAGELFF.

Only one count was recorded for this clone. The chain uses TRBV7-9 and TRBJ1-3; no clear D gene. Germline values: CDR1 SEHNR, CDR2 FQNEAQ (reference sequence). This CDR3 has 17 amino acids. V was clipped by 4 bases and J by 0 bases, with 16 bases between them. CDR3 coding DNA: TGTGCCAGCAGCTATAGTGGTTGGCCAGGCTCTGGAAACACCATATATTTT. Translating gives CASSYSGWPGSGNTIYF.

In the case of this clone: The sample has other DNA sequences that encode this CDR3 too. This sequence joins TRBV6-1 and TRBJ1-5; 7 positions agree with TRBD1. Trimming at V came to 4 bases and at J to 3 bases, leaving 21 bases not matched to a gene. The CDR3 contains 20 residues. Germline V gene lookup returns CDR1 MNHNS and CDR2 SASEGT. The CDR3 spells CASSVPAVHLFGTVNQPQHF. Here the CDR3 DNA reads TGTGCCAGCAGTGTTCCCGCCGTTCACTTGTTCGGGACAGTCAATCAGCCCCAGCATTTT.

Only a few counts were recorded for this clone. The chain links TRBV10-1 to TRBJ2-7, with a tentative D call TRBD1 (6 bases). Trimming took 3 bases from V and 5 from J, leaving 14 bases between them. This CDR3 is built from 14 residues. CDR1 is WNHNN and CDR2 is SYGVQD in the germline V gene (reference sequence). The CDR3 reads CASSDPNRADEQYF. The CDR3 DNA reads TGCGCCAGCAGTGACCCGAACAGGGCCGACGAGCAGTACTTC.

The chain combines TRBV14 with TRBJ2-7; 8 nucleotides agree with TRBD1. Germline CDR1 is SGHDN and CDR2 is FVKESK. The CDR3 consists of 14 residues. Trimming cost V 4 bases and J 4 bases; bases outside gene matches: 6. Written as DNA, the CDR3 is TGTGCCAGCAGCCCCGGGACAGGACGGTACGAGCAGTACTTC. Its protein is CASSPGTGRYEQYF.

This chain connects TRBV11-2 to TRBJ2-7; 10 positions match TRBD1. The ends lost 3 bases at V and 3 bases at J; junction bases unmatched: 2. The CDR3 has 14 amino acids. CDR1 SGHAT and CDR2 FQNNGV come from the germline V gene. The DNA of the CDR3 is TGTGCCAGCAGCTTGGGACAGGGGAACTACGAGCAGTACTTC. Protein sequence: CASSLGQGNYEQYF.

This clone rates as medium-sized. This chain joins TRBV15 and TRBJ2-3; 8 bases are a match to TRBD2. Germline V gene lookup returns CDR1 LNHNV and CDR2 YYDKDF (reference sequence). The CDR3 totals 15 residues. With 0 bases clipped from V and 1 base from J, the junction kept 0 bases outside the gene matches. The CDR3 region has the DNA TGTGCCACCAGCAGAGAGCGGGGGGGCACAGATACGCAGTATTTT. Its protein product is CATSRERGGTDTQYF.